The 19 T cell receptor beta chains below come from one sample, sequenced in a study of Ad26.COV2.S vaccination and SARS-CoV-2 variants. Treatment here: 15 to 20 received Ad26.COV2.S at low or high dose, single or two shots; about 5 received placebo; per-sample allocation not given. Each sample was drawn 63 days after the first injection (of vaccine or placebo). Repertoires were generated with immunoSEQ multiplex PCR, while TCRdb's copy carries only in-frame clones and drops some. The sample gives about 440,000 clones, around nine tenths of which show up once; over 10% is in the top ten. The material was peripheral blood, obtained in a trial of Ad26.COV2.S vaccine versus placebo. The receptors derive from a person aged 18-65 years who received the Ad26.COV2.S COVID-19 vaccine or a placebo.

CDR3 DNA sequence: TGTGCCAGCAGCTTCTCTCCGCTAGCGGGTTACACCGGGGAGCTGTTTTTT. Its protein product is CASSFSPLAGYTGELFF. The chain recombines TRBV7-3 with TRBJ2-2; 8 positions agree with TRBD2. The germline V gene encodes CDR1 SGHTA and CDR2 FQGTGA. V shed 3 bases and J 3 bases; nucleotides not matched to a gene: 9. The CDR3 sequence is 17 residues long.

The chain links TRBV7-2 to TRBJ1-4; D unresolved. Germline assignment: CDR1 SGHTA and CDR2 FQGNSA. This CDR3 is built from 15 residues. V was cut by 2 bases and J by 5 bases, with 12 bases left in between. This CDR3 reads CASSLSLVPNEKLFF. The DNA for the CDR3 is TGTGCCAGCAGCTTATCTTTGGTACCGAATGAAAAACTGTTTTTT.

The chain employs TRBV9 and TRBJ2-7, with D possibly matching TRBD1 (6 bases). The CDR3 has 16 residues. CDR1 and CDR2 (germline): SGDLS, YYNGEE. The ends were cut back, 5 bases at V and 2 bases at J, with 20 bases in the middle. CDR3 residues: CASSLSGALTTYEQYF. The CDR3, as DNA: TGTGCCAGCAGTCTCTCAGGGGCCCTCACCACCTACGAGCAGTACTTC.

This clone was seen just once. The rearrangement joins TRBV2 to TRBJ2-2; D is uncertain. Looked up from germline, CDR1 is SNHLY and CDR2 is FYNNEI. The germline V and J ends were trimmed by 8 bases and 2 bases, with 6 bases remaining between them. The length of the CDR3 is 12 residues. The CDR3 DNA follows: TGTGCCAGCTATCTTAACACCGGGGAGCTGTTTTTT. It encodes CASYLNTGELFF.

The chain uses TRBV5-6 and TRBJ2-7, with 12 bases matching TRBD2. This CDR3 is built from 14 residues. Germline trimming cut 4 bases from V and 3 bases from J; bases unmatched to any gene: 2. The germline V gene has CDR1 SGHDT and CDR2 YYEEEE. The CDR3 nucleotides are TGTGCCAGCAGCCGACTAGCGGGAGTCTACGAGCAGTACTTC. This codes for CASSRLAGVYEQYF.

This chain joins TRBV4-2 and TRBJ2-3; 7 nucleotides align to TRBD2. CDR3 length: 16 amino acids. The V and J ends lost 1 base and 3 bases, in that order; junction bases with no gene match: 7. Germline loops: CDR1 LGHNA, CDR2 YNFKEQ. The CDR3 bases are TGTGCCAGCAGCCAAGGGGGCGGGAGTGGAACAGATACGCAGTATTTT. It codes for CASSQGGGSGTDTQYF.

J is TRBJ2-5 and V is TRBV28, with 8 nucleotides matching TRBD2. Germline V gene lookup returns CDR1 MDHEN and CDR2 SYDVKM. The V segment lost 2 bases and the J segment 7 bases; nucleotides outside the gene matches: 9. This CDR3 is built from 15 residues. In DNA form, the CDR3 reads TGTGCCAGCAGTTTACCCACCGGGAGGGCCGCGACCCAGTACTTC. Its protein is CASSLPTGRAATQYF.

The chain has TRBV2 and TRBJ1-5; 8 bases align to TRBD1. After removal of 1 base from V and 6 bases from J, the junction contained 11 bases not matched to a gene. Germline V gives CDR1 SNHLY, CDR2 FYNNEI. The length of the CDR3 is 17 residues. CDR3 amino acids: CASSEELQGVGGQPQHF. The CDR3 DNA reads TGTGCCAGCAGTGAAGAACTACAGGGGGTAGGGGGTCAGCCCCAGCATTTT.

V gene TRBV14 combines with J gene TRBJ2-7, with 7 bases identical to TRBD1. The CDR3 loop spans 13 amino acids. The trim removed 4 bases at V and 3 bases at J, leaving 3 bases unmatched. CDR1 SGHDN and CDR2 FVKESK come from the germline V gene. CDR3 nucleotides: TGTGCCAGCAGCCCCGGGACAGTCTACGAGCAGTACTTC. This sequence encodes CASSPGTVYEQYF. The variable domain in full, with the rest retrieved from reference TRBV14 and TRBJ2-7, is EAGVTQFPSHSVIEKGQTVTLRCDPISGHDNLYWYRRVMGKEIKFLLHFVKESKQDESGMPNNRFLAERTGGTYSTLKVQPAELEDSGVYFCASSPGTVYEQYFGPGTRLTVT.

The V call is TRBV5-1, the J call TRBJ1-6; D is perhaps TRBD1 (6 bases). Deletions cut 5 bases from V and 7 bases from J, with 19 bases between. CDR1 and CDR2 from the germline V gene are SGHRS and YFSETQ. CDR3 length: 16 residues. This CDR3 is CASSLAATGRNSPLHF. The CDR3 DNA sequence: TGCGCCAGCAGTCTGGCAGCGACAGGTCGCAATTCACCCCTCCACTTT.

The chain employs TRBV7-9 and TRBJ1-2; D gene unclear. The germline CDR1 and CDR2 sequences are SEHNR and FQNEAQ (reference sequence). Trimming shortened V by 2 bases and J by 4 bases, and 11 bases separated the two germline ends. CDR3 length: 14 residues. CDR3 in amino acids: CASSLSGRLYGYTF. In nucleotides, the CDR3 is TGTGCCAGCAGCTTATCTGGACGGCTCTATGGCTACACCTTC.

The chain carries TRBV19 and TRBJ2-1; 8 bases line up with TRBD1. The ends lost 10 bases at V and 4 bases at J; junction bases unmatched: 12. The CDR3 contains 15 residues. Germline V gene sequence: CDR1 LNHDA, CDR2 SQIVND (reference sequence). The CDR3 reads CAISHSGGAYNEQFF. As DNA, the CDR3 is TGTGCCATCTCTCATTCAGGGGGCGCTTACAATGAGCAGTTCTTC.

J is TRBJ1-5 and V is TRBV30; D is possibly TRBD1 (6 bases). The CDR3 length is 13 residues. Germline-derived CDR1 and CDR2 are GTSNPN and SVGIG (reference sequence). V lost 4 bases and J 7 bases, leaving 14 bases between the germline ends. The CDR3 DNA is TGTGCCTGGAACTACAGGGCTGGGCAGCCCCAGCATTTT. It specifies CAWNYRAGQPQHF.

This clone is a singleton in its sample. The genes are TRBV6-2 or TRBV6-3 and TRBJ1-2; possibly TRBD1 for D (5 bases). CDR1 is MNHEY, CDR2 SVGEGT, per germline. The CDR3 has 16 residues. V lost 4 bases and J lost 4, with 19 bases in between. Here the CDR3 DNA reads TGTGCCAGCAGTTCTGCGTTGGGGGACCCCTCCTATGGCTACACCTTC. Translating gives CASSSALGDPSYGYTF.

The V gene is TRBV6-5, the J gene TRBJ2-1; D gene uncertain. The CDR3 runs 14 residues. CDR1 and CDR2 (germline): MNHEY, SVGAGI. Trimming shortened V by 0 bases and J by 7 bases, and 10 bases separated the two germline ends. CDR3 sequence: CASSYSIIGNEQFF. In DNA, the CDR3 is TGTGCCAGCAGTTACTCGATCATCGGGAATGAGCAGTTCTTC.

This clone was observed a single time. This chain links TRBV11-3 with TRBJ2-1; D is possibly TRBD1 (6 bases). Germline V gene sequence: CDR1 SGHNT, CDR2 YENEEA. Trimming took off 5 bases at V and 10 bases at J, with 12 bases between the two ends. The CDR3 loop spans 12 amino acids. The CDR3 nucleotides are TGTGCCAGCAGCCAACCGGGACAAGAGCAGTTCTTC. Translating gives CASSQPGQEQFF.

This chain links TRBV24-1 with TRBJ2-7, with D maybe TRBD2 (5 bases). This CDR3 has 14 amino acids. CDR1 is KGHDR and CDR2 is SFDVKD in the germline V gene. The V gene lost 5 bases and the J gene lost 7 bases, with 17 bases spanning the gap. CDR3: CATSVYSPSGEQYF. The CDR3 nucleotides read TGTGCCACCAGTGTTTACAGCCCCTCGGGGGAGCAGTACTTC.

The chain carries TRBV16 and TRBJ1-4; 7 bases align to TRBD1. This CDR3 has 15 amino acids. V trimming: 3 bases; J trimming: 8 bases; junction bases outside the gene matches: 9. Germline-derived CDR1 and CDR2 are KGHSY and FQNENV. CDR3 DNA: TGTGCCAGCAGCCAGCGACAGGGCCCGGGAGAAAAACTGTTTTTT. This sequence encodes CASSQRQGPGEKLFF.

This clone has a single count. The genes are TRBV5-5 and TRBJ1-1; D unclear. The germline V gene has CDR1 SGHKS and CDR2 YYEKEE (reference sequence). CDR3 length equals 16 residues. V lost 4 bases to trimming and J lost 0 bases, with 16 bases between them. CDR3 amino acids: CASSPFGPDMNTEAFF. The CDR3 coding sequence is TGTGCCAGCAGCCCGTTCGGCCCCGACATGAACACTGAAGCTTTCTTT.